This T cell receptor beta chain is drawn from a study of shared clonotypes between healthy human individuals. General study findings and limits: Non-shared clonotypes had lower generation probabilities than those shared by all four donors. Some naive CD4 clonotypes, around 5%, turned up in common across several donors. It was the few donors that limited the genetic and exposure-history diversity represented.

Authors' methods: ImmunoSEQ output held junction-only sequences without quality scores, so filtering differed. Generated by immunoSEQ multiplex PCR, the TCRdb table keeps only in-frame clones and is missing some. The V and J calls and clone size were taken over from that table, and D and trimming were inferred from the DNA. The sample shows under 2,000,000 clones, about 95% of them seen only once. On this clone: The antigen remains undetermined.

CD8 cells classed as naive were CD45RO-negative and positively selected for CCR7, excluding terminally differentiated effector memory CD45RA+ cells. V shed 0 bases and J shed 5 bases, with 15 bases lying between them. This CDR3 is built from 15 residues. Per the germline V gene, CDR1 is SGDLS and CDR2 is YYNGEE. The sequenced material came from naive CD8+ T cells sorted from blood. V gene TRBV9 combines with J gene TRBJ2-7; the D gene could be TRBD1 or TRBD2 (5 bases each). The sequence came from a man between 18 and 35 years old in good health. CDR3 bases: TGTGCCAGCAGCGTAGAAGGCAGTGGGGGAGACGAGCAGTACTTC. Its protein is CASSVEGSGGDEQYF.